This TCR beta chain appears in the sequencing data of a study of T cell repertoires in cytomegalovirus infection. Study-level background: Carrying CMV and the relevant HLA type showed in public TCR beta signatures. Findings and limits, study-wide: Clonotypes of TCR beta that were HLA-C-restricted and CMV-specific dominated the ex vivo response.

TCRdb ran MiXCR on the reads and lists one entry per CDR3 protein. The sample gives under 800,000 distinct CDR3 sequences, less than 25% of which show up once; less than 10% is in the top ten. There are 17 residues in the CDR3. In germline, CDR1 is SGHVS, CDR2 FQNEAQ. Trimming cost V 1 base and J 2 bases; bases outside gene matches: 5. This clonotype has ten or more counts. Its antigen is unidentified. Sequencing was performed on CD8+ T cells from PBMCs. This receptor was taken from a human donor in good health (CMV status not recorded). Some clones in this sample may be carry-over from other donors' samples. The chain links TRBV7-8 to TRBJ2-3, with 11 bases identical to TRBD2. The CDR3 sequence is CASSLVAGGLLTDTQYF. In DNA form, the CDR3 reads TGTGCCAGCAGCTTAGTAGCGGGGGGGCTCCTCACAGATACGCAGTATTTT.